This T cell receptor beta chain was captured by sequencing in a study of glioma-infiltrating T cells after dendritic cell vaccination (dated by TCRdb to 2016 to 2017). In the study overall: The cohort comprised about 15 glioblastoma patients from Phase I and II dendritic cell vaccination trials, 9 newly diagnosed and 6 with recurrent disease. Patients received autologous tumor lysate-pulsed dendritic cell vaccination between about 2003 and 2013. Patients received three intradermal dendritic cell vaccine injections at biweekly intervals in the arm below the axilla. In glioblastoma patients vaccinated with dendritic cells, deep sequencing of TCR beta CDR3 regions served to measure tumor-infiltrating lymphocyte content and to compare repertoires between tumor and blood. The vaccine consisted of monocyte-derived dendritic cells cultured roughly 7 days with IL-4 and GM-CSF, then pulsed overnight with autologous tumor lysate. Survival after dendritic cell vaccination was correlated with TCR sequencing metrics such as TIL content and the overlap between tumor and blood repertoires.

This sample's time point label indicates: after dendritic cell vaccination, including at tumor progression/relapse. To be selected, patients needed enough residual fresh-frozen tumor tissue and more than two years of available survival data. None of the glioblastoma patients carried an isocitrate dehydrogenase mutation, although molecular status otherwise varied. PBMC were collected before vaccination, two weeks after the third vaccination, and at tumor progression if tumor progression occurred. The Qiagen DNeasy Blood extraction Kit was used for extraction of genomic DNA. Its CDR3 holds 15 amino acids, cysteine through phenylalanine. The read is trimmed to its CDR3 DNA, 45 bases read in frame from base 1. Looking up the germline V gene (reference sequence) yields CDR1 SEHNR and CDR2 FQNEAQ. The investigation overall reported the following: After dendritic cell vaccination, a higher estimated pretreatment TIL content predicted longer time to progression and longer overall survival. TCR clonality showed no direct relationship with survival, which suggests that a diverse polyclonal response may matter. The cohort was small and heterogeneous, with few patients having full blood and tumor sets and even fewer initial-recurrent tumor pairs. The three-group TCR overlap response model was described as speculative and requiring prospective validation.

TCRB CDR3 regions were amplified from roughly 1.8 ug genomic DNA, or all available DNA if less, using the immunoSEQ assay. Multiplex PCR used 60 forward primers for TCR V beta segments and 13 reverse primers for J beta segments. To estimate reads per starting template, synthetic control templates were spiked into each sample at limiting dilution. Reads of 87 bp were generated by sequencing on the Illumina HiSeq System. Per the original workflow: PCR and sequencing errors were removed by merging closely related sequences with a nearest neighbor algorithm. TCR overlap was measured as the percentage of unique tumor TCR beta sequences that were also present in the peripheral blood of the same patient. TCRdb stores this immuneACCESS table with in-frame sequences only. Part of the clones is absent; in the studies checked, under half of the shortfall reflects unresolved V genes, and no reason is known for the rest. The V and J calls and clone size come from that table; D and trimming were worked out from the DNA. The sample records approximately 92,000 clones, 80% of which are singletons. The top ten clonotypes cover 4.5% to 5.5% of the sample.

As regards this clone: What this receptor recognizes is not known. At one of its ends the junction is not consistent with the germline gene, which may arise from a read error.

This receptor was identified in a human donor with glioblastoma. The sequences come from blood, collected after dendritic cell vaccination. The chain links TRBV7-9 with TRBJ2-1, with a tentative D gene TRBD2 over 6 matching bases. This receptor has the CDR3 CAGSSRLVSYNEQFF. The sequence in DNA is TGTGCCGGCAGCTCACGACTAGTTTCCTACAATGAGCAGTTCTTC.